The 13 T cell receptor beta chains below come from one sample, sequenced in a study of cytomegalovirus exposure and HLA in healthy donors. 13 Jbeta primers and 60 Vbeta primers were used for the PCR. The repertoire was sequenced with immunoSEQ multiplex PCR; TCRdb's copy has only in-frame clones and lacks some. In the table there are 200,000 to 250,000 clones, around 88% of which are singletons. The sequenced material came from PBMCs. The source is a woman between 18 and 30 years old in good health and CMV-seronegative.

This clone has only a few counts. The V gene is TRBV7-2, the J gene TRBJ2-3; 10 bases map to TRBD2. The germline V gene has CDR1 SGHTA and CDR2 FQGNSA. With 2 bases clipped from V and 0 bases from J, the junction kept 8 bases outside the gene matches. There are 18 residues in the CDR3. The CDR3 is CASSLTASGGASTDTQYF. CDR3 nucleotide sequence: TGTGCCAGCAGCTTAACGGCTAGCGGGGGAGCGAGCACAGATACGCAGTATTTT.

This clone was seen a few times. CDR3 sequence: CASSGTGAETQYF. In DNA form, the CDR3 reads TGCGCCAGCAGCGGGACAGGGGCAGAGACCCAGTACTTC. This chain connects TRBV5-1 to TRBJ2-5, with 10 bases matching TRBD1. The germline V gene has CDR1 SGHRS and CDR2 YFSETQ. This CDR3 spans 13 amino acids. Trimming took 4 bases from V and 4 from J; bases not matched to a gene: 1.

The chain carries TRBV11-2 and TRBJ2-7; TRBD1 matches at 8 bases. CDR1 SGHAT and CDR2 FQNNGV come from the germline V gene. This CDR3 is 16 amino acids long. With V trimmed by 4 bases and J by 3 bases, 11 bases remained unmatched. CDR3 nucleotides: TGTGCCAGCAGCTCATACCGGGACAGGAACGTCTACGAGCAGTACTTC. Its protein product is CASSSYRDRNVYEQYF.

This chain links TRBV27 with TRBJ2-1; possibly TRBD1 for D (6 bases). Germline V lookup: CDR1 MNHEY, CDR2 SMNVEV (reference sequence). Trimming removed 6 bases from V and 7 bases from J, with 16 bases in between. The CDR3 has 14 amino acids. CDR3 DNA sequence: TGTGCCAGCAGGTTACAGGGATTAAGGAATGAGCAGTTCTTC. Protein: CASRLQGLRNEQFF.

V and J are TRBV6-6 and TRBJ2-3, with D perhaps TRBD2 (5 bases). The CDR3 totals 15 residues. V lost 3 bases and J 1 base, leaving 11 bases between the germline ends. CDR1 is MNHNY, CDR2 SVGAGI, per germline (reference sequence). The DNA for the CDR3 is TGTGCCAGCAGTTATTCGGAGGTGGGCACAGATACGCAGTATTTT. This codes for CASSYSEVGTDTQYF.

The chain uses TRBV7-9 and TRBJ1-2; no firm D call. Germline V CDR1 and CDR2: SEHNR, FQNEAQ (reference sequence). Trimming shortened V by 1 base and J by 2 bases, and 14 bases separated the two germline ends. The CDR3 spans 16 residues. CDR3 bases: TGTGCCAGCAGCTTAGAGGTCTATCGGGAGAACTATGGCTACACCTTC. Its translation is CASSLEVYRENYGYTF.

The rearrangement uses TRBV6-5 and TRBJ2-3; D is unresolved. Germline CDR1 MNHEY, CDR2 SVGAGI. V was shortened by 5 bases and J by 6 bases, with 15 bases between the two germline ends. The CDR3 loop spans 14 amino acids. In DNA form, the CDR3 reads TGTGCCAGCAGTCAAACCTTCACTACGGATACGCAGTATTTT. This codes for CASSQTFTTDTQYF.

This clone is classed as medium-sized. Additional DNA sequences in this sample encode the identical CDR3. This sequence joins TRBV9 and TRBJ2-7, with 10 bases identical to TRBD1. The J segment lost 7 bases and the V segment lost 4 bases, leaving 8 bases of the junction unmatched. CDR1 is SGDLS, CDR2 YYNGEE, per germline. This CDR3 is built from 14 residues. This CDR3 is CASSPRQGAGEQYF. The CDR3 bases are TGTGCCAGCAGCCCCAGACAGGGGGCGGGGGAGCAGTACTTC.

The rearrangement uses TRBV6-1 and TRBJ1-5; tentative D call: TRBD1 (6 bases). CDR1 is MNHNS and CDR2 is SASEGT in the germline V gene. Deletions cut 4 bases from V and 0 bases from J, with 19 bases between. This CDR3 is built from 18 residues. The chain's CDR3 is CASSGGRGRLTSNQPQHF. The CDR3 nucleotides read TGTGCCAGCAGTGGGGGCAGGGGCCGACTTACTAGCAATCAGCCCCAGCATTTT.

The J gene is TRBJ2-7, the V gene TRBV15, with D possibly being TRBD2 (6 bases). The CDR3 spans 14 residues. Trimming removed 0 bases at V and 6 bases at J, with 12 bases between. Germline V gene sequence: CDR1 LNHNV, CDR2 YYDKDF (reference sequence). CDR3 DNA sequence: TGTGCCACCAGCAGAGATCAAGGAGGGTTCGAGCAGTACTTC. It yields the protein CATSRDQGGFEQYF.

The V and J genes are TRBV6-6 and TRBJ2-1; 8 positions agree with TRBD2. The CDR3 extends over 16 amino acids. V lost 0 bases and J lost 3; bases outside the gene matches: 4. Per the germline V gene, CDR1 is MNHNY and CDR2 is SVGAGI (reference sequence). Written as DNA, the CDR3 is TGTGCCAGCAGTTACTCCACCAGCGGGGGCTACAATGAGCAGTTCTTC. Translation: CASSYSTSGGYNEQFF.

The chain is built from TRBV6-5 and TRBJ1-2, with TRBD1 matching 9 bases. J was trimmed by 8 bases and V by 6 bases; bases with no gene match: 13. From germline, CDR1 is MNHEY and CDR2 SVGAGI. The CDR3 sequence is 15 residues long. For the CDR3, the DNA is TGTGCCAGCAGCAGTGCCGGGACAGGGTTCAGGGGCTACACCTTC. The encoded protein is CASSSAGTGFRGYTF.

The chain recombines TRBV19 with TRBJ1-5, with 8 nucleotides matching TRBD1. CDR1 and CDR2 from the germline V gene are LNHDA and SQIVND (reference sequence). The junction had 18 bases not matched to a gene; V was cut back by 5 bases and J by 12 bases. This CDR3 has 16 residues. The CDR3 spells CASSFLDREHSAGQHF. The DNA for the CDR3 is TGTGCCAGTAGTTTTCTGGACAGGGAACACTCCGCGGGCCAGCATTTT.